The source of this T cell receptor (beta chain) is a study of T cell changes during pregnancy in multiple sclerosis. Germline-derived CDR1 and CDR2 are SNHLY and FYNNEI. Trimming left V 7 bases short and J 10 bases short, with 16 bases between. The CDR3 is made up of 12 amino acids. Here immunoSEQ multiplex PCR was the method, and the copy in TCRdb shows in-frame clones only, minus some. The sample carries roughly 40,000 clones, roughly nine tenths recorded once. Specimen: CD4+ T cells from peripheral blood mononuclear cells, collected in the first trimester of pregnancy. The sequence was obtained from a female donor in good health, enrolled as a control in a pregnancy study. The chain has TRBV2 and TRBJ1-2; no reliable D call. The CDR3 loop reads CASTMEVDAYTF. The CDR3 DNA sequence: TGTGCCAGCACCATGGAGGTGGATGCCTACACCTTC.